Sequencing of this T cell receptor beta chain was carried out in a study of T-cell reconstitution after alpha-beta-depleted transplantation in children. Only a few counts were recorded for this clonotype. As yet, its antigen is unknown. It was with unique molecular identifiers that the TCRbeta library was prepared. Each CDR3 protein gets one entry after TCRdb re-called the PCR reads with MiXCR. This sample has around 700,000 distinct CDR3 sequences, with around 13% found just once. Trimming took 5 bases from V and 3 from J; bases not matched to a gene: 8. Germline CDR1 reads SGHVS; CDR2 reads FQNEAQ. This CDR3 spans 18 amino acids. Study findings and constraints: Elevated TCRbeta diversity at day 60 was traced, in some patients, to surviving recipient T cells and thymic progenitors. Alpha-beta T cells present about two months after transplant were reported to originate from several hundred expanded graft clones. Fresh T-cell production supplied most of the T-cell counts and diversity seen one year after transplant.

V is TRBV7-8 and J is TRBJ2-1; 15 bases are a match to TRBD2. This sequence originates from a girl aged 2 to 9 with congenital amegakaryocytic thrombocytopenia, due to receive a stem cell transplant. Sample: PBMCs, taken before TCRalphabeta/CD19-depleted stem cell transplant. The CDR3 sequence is CASSAGTSGGPSYNEQFF. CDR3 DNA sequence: TGTGCCAGCAGCGCCGGGACTAGCGGGGGGCCGAGCTACAATGAGCAGTTCTTC.